Shown below are 5 T cell receptor beta chains from a single sample sequenced in a study of identical twins. TCRdb reanalysed the 5' RACE reads using MiXCR and keeps one entry per CDR3 protein. This sample has 200,000 to 250,000 distinct CDR3 sequences, with 5.5% to 7% found just once. Separately, the same data were catalogued under a study of yellow fever vaccine responses in identical twins.

Sequencing was done on a sample of memory (CD45RO+) T cells sorted from blood. The receptors derive from a woman aged 18-29 years in good health.

Ten or more counts support this clonotype. The chain has TRBV20-1 and TRBJ1-1; D is undetermined. The CDR3 has 12 residues. V lost 3 bases and J lost 0, with 5 bases in between. Germline V lookup: CDR1 DFQATT, CDR2 SNEGSKA (reference sequence). The CDR3 DNA sequence: TGCAGTGCTAGGAGGGTGAACACTGAAGCTTTCTTT. Residues: CSARRVNTEAFF.

This clonotype has ten or more counts. This chain uses TRBV15 with TRBJ2-2; 10 nucleotides match TRBD2. The germline V gene has CDR1 LNHNV and CDR2 YYDKDF (reference sequence). This CDR3 region has 14 residues. J gave up 5 bases and V 3 bases, and 0 bases lay outside the gene matches. The CDR3 region is CATSRGLATGELFF. CDR3 nucleotides: TGTGCCACCAGCAGGGGACTAGCGACCGGGGAGCTGTTTTTT.

The V call is TRBV5-1, the J call TRBJ2-2; tentative D call: TRBD2 (6 bases). Germline CDR1 SGHRS, CDR2 YFSETQ. The CDR3 covers 13 residues. V lost 4 bases and J 5 bases, leaving 9 bases between the germline ends. The CDR3 loop reads CASSPEGTGELFF. In nucleotides, the CDR3 is TGCGCCAGCAGCCCGGAGGGGACCGGGGAGCTGTTTTTT.

This clonotype was seen many times. This sequence joins TRBV20-1 and TRBJ2-3; no firm D call. Germline V gene lookup returns CDR1 DFQATT and CDR2 SNEGSKA (reference sequence). The CDR3 is made up of 14 amino acids. Trimming shortened V by 7 bases and J by 1 base, and 15 bases separated the two germline ends. CDR3 loop: CSVSGWGGTDTQYF. CDR3 nucleotide sequence: TGCAGTGTCTCGGGTTGGGGTGGCACAGATACGCAGTATTTT.

This clonotype was picked up many times. The chain combines TRBV12-3 or TRBV12-4 with TRBJ1-1; D is unresolved. The CDR3 spans 14 residues. V was shortened by 3 bases and J by 2 bases, with 10 bases between the two germline ends. In DNA, the CDR3 is TGTGCCAGCAGTTTGACTTGGGCCAACACTGAAGCTTTCTTT. Protein sequence: CASSLTWANTEAFF.